Presented here are 22 T cell receptor beta chains from one specimen sequenced in a study of blood T cell repertoires in COVID-19 (TCRdb year 2020). The library relied on the immunoSEQ multiplex PCR assay. TCRdb holds this immuneACCESS table with in-frame rearrangements only. Some clones are missing; in checked studies, unresolved V genes explain under half, and the rest has no known cause. This sample comprises under 300,000 clones, about 86% of them detected only once. The ten largest clones represent about 5.7% of the sample. The sequenced material came from peripheral blood. The receptors here all came from an elderly man with acute or convalescent COVID-19.

The V call is TRBV5-1, the J call TRBJ2-2; TRBD2 is a possible D gene (5 bases). CDR3 length: 16 amino acids. Germline V gene lookup returns CDR1 SGHRS and CDR2 YFSETQ. V lost 5 bases and J 0 bases, leaving 14 bases between the germline ends. CDR3 nucleotide sequence: TGCGCCAGCAGTTTCGACTACCCTGCGAACACCGGGGAGCTGTTTTTT. Translating gives CASSFDYPANTGELFF. The complete variable domain, with remaining parts taken from reference TRBV5-1 and TRBJ2-2, reads KAGVTQTPRYLIKTRGQQVTLSCSPISGHRSVSWYQQTPGQGLQFLFEYFSETQRNKGNFPGRFSGRQFSNSRSEMNVSTLELGDSALYLCASSFDYPANTGELFFGEGSRLTVL.

The V and J genes are TRBV21-1 and TRBJ2-3; the table calls TRBD2, which could not be checked here. TRBV21-1 has pseudogene status. The length of the CDR3 is 20 residues. The CDR3 sequence: CASSKPRPTDGGGPPYTQYF. The CDR3 DNA is TGTGCCAGCAGCAAACCGCGCCCCACGGACGGGGGGGGGCCTCCGTATACGCAGTATTTT.

The chain links TRBV19 to TRBJ2-2; 7 nucleotides align to TRBD1. CDR1 is LNHDA and CDR2 is SQIVND in the germline V gene (reference sequence). V lost 9 bases to trimming and J lost 6 bases; unmatched junction nucleotides: 19. This CDR3 spans 17 amino acids. CDR3 sequence reads: CASTNRGGSERPGELFF. DNA for the CDR3: TGTGCCAGCACAAACAGGGGCGGCTCCGAACGGCCCGGGGAGCTGTTTTTT.

This clone has only one observation. This chain links TRBV6-5 with TRBJ2-2, with 7 bases lining up with TRBD1. Germline V CDR1 and CDR2: MNHEY, SVGAGI. The CDR3 runs 14 residues. With 7 bases clipped from V and 7 bases from J, the junction kept 9 bases outside the gene matches. DNA for the CDR3: TGTGCCAGCAATCGGGCAGGGGGTCACGGGGAGCTGTTTTTT. Translating gives CASNRAGGHGELFF.

The rearrangement uses TRBV7-2 and TRBJ2-1, with TRBD2 identical over 7 bases. Germline lookup yields CDR1 SGHTA and CDR2 FQGNSA. The CDR3 totals 17 residues. V trimming: 3 bases; J trimming: 0 bases; junction bases outside the gene matches: 8. The CDR3 sequence is CASSFYSGQISYNEQFF. Here the CDR3 DNA reads TGTGCCAGCAGCTTTTATAGCGGGCAGATCTCCTACAATGAGCAGTTCTTC.

This rearrangement joins TRBV3-1 (or the pseudogene TRBV3-2) to TRBJ2-1; TRBD2 matches at 11 bases. Trimming cost V 4 bases and J 8 bases; bases outside gene matches: 13. Germline V gene lookup returns CDR1 LGHDT and CDR2 YNNKEL (reference sequence). The CDR3 runs 17 residues. The CDR3 region has the DNA TGTGCCAGCAGCCCACTTAGCGGGAGGGCCTTATATGATGAGCAGTTCTTC. As protein: CASSPLSGRALYDEQFF.

V is TRBV2 and J is TRBJ2-7; 9 bases line up with TRBD1. The CDR3 consists of 14 residues. Trimming took 8 bases from V and 5 from J; bases not matched to a gene: 10. Germline V lookup: CDR1 SNHLY, CDR2 FYNNEI. The CDR3 sequence: CASWGTGLRNEQYF. As DNA, the CDR3 is TGTGCCAGCTGGGGGACAGGGCTCAGGAACGAGCAGTACTTC.

The V and J genes are TRBV9 and TRBJ2-7; 7 nucleotides line up with TRBD2. This CDR3 has 15 residues. J gave up 2 bases and V 4 bases, and 9 bases lay outside the gene matches. Germline CDR1 reads SGDLS; CDR2 reads YYNGEE. The CDR3 loop reads CASSLEGRGAYEQYF. CDR3 nucleotides: TGTGCCAGCAGCCTCGAGGGACGGGGGGCCTACGAGCAGTACTTC.

The CDR3 DNA sequence: TGTGCCAGCAGGGTTACAGGGTTCGGCACTGAAGCTTTCTTT. Translated, it gives CASRVTGFGTEAFF. The chain carries TRBV27 and TRBJ1-1; perhaps TRBD1 as D (6 bases). The CDR3 sequence is 14 residues long. V lost 6 bases, J lost 4 bases, and 15 bases lay in between. CDR1 and CDR2 from the germline V gene are MNHEY and SMNVEV (reference sequence).

This chain uses TRBV4-2 with TRBJ2-1; maybe TRBD2 (6 bases). The V end was cut by 1 base, the J end by 3 bases, with 7 bases between. Germline V gene data show CDR1 as LGHNA and CDR2 as YNFKEQ. The CDR3 is made up of 14 amino acids. The CDR3 nucleotides read TGTGCCAGCAGCCAAGGGGGGGACTACAATGAGCAGTTCTTC. Translation gives CASSQGGDYNEQFF.

This clone was detected only a few times. The chain carries TRBV30 and TRBJ1-6; a weak D match, TRBD1 (6 bases). Germline lookup yields CDR1 GTSNPN and CDR2 SVGIG (reference sequence). There are 14 residues in the CDR3. V was trimmed by 2 bases and J by 9 bases, leaving 14 bases between them. DNA of the CDR3: TGTGCCTGGAGTCTAGACAGGAAAGGTTCACCCCTCCACTTT. This encodes CAWSLDRKGSPLHF.

This clone appeared a single time. The chain carries TRBV19 and TRBJ2-1; no clear D gene. The CDR3 spans 12 residues. Trimming took 3 bases from V and 5 from J, leaving 5 bases between them. Germline CDR1 reads LNHDA; CDR2 reads SQIVND (reference sequence). CDR3 sequence: CASSIYDNEQFF. DNA for the CDR3: TGTGCCAGTAGTATCTACGACAATGAGCAGTTCTTC. Filled out from reference TRBV19 and TRBJ2-1, the complete variable domain reads DGGITQSPKYLFRKEGQNVTLSCEQNLNHDAMYWYRQDPGQGLRLIYYSQIVNDFQKGDIAEGYSVSREKKESFPLTVTSAQKNPTAFYLCASSIYDNEQFFGPGTRLTVL.

J is TRBJ2-7 and V is TRBV29-1, with a possible D match to TRBD1 (7 bases). This CDR3 region has 13 residues. The V gene lost 5 bases and the J gene lost 6 bases, with 17 bases spanning the gap. Germline values: CDR1 SQVTM, CDR2 ANQGSEA. The CDR3 loop reads CSVLSQGRTEQYF. The CDR3 DNA reads as TGCAGCGTTTTATCACAGGGGAGGACCGAGCAGTACTTC.

The chain has TRBV3-1 (or the pseudogene TRBV3-2) and TRBJ2-5; weak D call: TRBD1 (6 bases). The CDR3 consists of 15 residues. Germline assignment: CDR1 LGHDT and CDR2 YNNKEL (reference sequence). The germline V and J ends were trimmed by 3 bases and 3 bases, with 14 bases remaining between them. This chain's CDR3 is CASSQAGVVEETQYF. CDR3 coding DNA: TGTGCCAGCAGCCAGGCAGGGGTGGTGGAAGAGACCCAGTACTTC.

V is TRBV30 and J is TRBJ1-2; 8 nucleotides line up with TRBD1. CDR3 length: 14 amino acids. Germline V gene data show CDR1 as GTSNPN and CDR2 as SVGIG (reference sequence). J lost 7 bases, V lost 1 base, and 8 bases had no gene match. The CDR3 sequence: CAWSGVRGHFGYTF. In DNA, the CDR3 is TGTGCCTGGAGTGGAGTCAGGGGGCACTTTGGCTACACCTTC.

The chain is built from TRBV10-2 and TRBJ2-5; 7 nucleotides line up with TRBD2. CDR3 length: 14 residues. Germline V gene sequence: CDR1 WSHSY, CDR2 SAAADI. Germline trimming cut 2 bases from V and 5 bases from J; bases unmatched to any gene: 5. The CDR3 loop is CASSEKARGETQYF. The CDR3 DNA reads as TGCGCCAGCAGTGAGAAGGCGCGGGGGGAGACCCAGTACTTC.

This clone appeared once. The chain carries TRBV28 and TRBJ1-4; D not resolved. The V gene's germline CDR1 is MDHEN and CDR2 SYDVKM. The CDR3 covers 13 residues. V lost 2 bases and J 7 bases, leaving 8 bases between the germline ends. CDR3 residues: CASSLPFGEKLFF. In DNA form, the CDR3 reads TGTGCCAGCAGTTTACCATTCGGTGAAAAACTGTTTTTT.

The rearrangement links TRBV28 to TRBJ2-7, with TRBD2 matching over 12 bases. The germline V gene has CDR1 MDHEN and CDR2 SYDVKM. Losses at the gene ends were 5 bases for V and 2 bases for J; bases not matched to a gene: 4. This CDR3 is built from 15 residues. CDR3 DNA sequence: TGTGCCAGCAGTCCCTGGACTAGCGGGACCTACGAGCAGTACTTC. It specifies CASSPWTSGTYEQYF. Complete variable domain (other parts from reference TRBV28 and TRBJ2-7): DVKVTQSSRYLVKRTGEKVFLECVQDMDHENMFWYRQDPGLGLRLIYFSYDVKMKEKGDIPEGYSVSREKKERFSLILESASTNQTSMYLCASSPWTSGTYEQYFGPGTRLTVT.

This chain uses TRBV29-1 with TRBJ1-1; tentative D call: TRBD1 (5 bases). This CDR3 has 13 amino acids. Per germline, CDR1 SQVTM and CDR2 ANQGSEA. Trimming left V 4 bases short and J 6 bases short, with 15 bases between. The CDR3 DNA sequence: TGCAGCGTTGGGGACTTATGGGGATCTGAAGCTTTCTTT. This translates into CSVGDLWGSEAFF.

The rearrangement uses TRBV5-1 and TRBJ2-5, with 14 bases that match TRBD2. With V trimmed by 4 bases and J by 5 bases, 7 bases remained unmatched. The germline V gene encodes CDR1 SGHRS and CDR2 YFSETQ. The CDR3 is 16 amino acids. This CDR3 reads CASSNGTSGSRETQYF. CDR3 in DNA: TGCGCCAGCAGCAACGGGACTAGCGGGAGCCGCGAGACCCAGTACTTC.

This clone was seen many times. This chain links TRBV28 with TRBJ1-3; 9 positions agree with TRBD1. V was pared by 8 bases and J by 0 bases, with 8 bases of the junction left unmatched. CDR1 is MDHEN and CDR2 is SYDVKM in the germline V gene. The CDR3 length is 16 residues. The CDR3 sequence: CASGGTGMGSGNTIYF. DNA of the CDR3: TGTGCCAGCGGAGGGACAGGGATGGGCTCTGGAAACACCATATATTTT.

This rearrangement joins TRBV5-4 to TRBJ1-1; D remains unclear. Trimming removed 4 bases at V and 1 base at J, with 14 bases between. Germline V gene data show CDR1 as SGHNT and CDR2 as YYREEE (reference sequence). The CDR3 runs 15 residues. The CDR3 region has the DNA TGTGCCAGCAGCACTGAGGGCGTCCCGAACACTGAAGCTTTCTTT. Its protein is CASSTEGVPNTEAFF.